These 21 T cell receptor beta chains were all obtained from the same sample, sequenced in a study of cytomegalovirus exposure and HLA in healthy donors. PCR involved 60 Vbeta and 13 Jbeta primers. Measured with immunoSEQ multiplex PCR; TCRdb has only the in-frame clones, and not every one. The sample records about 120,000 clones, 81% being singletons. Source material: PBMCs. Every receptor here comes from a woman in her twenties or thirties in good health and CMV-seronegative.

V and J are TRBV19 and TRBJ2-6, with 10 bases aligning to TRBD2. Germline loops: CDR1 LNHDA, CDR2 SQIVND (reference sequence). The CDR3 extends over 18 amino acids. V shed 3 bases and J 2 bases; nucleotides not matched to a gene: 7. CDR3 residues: CASSILAGDLPGANVLTF. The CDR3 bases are TGTGCCAGTAGTATCCTAGCGGGAGACCTGCCTGGGGCCAACGTCCTGACTTTC. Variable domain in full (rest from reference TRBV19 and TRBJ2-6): DGGITQSPKYLFRKEGQNVTLSCEQNLNHDAMYWYRQDPGQGLRLIYYSQIVNDFQKGDIAEGYSVSREKKESFPLTVTSAQKNPTAFYLCASSILAGDLPGANVLTFGAGSRLTVL.

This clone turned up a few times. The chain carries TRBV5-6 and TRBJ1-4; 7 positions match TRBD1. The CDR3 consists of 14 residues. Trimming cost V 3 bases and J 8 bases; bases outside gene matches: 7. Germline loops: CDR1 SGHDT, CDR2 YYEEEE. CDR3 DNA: TGTGCCAGCAGCTCGGACAGGTTTTACGAAAAACTGTTTTTT. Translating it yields CASSSDRFYEKLFF.

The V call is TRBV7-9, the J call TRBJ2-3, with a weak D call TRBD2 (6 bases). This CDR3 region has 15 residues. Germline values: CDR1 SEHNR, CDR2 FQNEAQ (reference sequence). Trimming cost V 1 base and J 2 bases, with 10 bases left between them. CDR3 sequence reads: CASSLEGGATDTQYF. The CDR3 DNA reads TGTGCCAGCAGCTTAGAGGGAGGCGCCACAGATACGCAGTATTTT.

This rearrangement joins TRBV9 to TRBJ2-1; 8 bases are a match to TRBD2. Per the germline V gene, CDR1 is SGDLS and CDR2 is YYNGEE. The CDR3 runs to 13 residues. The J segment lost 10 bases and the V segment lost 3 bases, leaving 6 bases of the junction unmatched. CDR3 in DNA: TGTGCCAGCAGCGATAACGTAGCGGGAGAGCAGTTCTTC. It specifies CASSDNVAGEQFF.

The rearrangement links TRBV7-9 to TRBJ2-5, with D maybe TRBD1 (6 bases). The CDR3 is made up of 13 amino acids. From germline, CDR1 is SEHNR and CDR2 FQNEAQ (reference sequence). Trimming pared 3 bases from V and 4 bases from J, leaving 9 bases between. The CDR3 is CASSFQGRETQYF. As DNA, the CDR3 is TGTGCCAGCAGCTTTCAGGGGCGAGAGACCCAGTACTTC.

CDR3 nucleotide sequence: TGTGCCAGCTCACCACCGCGGGGGCTCTATGGCTACACCTTC. It is translated as CASSPPRGLYGYTF. The chain is built from TRBV18 and TRBJ1-2; D perhaps matches TRBD1 (6 bases). V was clipped by 0 bases and J by 4 bases, with 9 bases between them. Per germline, CDR1 KGHSH and CDR2 LQKENI. There are 14 residues in the CDR3.

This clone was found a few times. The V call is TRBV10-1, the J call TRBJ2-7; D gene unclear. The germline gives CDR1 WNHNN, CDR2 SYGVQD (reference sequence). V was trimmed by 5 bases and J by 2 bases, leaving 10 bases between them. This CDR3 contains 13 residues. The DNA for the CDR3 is TGCGCCAGCAGTTCCCTAAATCCCTACGAGCAGTACTTC. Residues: CASSSLNPYEQYF.

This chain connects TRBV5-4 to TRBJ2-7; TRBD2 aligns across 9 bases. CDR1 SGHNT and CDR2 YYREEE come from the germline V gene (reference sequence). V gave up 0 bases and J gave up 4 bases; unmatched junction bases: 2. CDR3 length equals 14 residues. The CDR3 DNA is TGTGCCAGCAGCTTGGATACTAGCGGGTACGAGCAGTACTTC. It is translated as CASSLDTSGYEQYF.

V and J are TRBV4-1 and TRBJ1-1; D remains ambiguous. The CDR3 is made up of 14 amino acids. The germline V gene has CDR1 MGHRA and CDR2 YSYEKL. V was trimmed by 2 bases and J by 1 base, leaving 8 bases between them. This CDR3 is CASSQPRRNTEAFF. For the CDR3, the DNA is TGCGCCAGCAGCCAACCCCGTAGGAACACTGAAGCTTTCTTT.

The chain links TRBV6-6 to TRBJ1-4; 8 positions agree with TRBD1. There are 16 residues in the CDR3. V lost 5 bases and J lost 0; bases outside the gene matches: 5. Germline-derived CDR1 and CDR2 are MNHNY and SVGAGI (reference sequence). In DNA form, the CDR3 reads TGTGCCAGCAGTACCGGACAGGGCTCAACTAATGAAAAACTGTTTTTT. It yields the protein CASSTGQGSTNEKLFF.

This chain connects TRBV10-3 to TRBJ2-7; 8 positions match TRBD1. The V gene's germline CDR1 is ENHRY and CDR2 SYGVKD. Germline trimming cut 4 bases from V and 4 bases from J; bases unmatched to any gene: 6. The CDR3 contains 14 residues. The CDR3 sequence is CAISGGQGAYEQYF. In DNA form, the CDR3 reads TGTGCCATCAGTGGCGGGCAGGGGGCATACGAGCAGTACTTC.

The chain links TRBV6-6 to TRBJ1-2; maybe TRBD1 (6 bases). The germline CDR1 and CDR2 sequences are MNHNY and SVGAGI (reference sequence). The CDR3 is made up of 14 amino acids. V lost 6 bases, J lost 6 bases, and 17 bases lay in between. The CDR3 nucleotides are TGTGCCAGCAGCCCCTCCGGCGGGGGCGATGGCTACACCTTC. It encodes CASSPSGGGDGYTF.

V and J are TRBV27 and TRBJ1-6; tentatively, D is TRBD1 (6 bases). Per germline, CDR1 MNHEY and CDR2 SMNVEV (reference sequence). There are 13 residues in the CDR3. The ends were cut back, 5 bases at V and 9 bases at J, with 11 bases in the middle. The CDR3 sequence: CASSTGLGSPLHF. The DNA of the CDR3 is TGTGCCAGCAGTACAGGGTTAGGTTCACCCCTCCACTTT.

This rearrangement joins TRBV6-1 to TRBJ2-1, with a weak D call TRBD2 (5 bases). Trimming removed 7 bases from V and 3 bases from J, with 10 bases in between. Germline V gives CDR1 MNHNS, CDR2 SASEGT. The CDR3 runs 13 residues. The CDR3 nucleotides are TGTGCCAGCACCCCACTAGACTACAATGAGCAGTTCTTC. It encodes CASTPLDYNEQFF.

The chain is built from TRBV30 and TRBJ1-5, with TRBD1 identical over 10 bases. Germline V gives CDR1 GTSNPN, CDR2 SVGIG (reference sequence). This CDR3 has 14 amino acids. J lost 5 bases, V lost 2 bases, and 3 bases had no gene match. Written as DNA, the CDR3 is TGTGCCTGGAGTTTGGGACAGGGGTATCAGCCCCAGCATTTT. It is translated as CAWSLGQGYQPQHF.

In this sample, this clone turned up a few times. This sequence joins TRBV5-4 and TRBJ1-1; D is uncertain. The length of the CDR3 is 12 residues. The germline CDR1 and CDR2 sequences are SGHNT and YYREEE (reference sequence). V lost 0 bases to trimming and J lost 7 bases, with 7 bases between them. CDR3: CASSLGSGEAFF. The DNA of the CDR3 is TGTGCCAGCAGCTTGGGGTCGGGTGAAGCTTTCTTT.

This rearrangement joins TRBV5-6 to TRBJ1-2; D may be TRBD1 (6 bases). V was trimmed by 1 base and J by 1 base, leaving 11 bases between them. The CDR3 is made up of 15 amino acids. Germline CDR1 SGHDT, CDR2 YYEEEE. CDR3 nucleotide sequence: TGTGCCAGCAGCTTGACAGGGACGCTTAACTATGGCTACACCTTC. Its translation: CASSLTGTLNYGYTF. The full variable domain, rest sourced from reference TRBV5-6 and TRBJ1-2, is DAGVTQSPTHLIKTRGQQVTLRCSPKSGHDTVSWYQQALGQGPQFIFQYYEEEERQRGNFPDRFSGHQFPNYSSELNVNALLLGDSALYLCASSLTGTLNYGYTFGSGTRLTVV.

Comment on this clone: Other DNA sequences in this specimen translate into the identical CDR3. DNA for the CDR3: TGTGCCAGCAGCGTATCCCCTTCCTACGAGCAGTACTTC. This sequence encodes CASSVSPSYEQYF. This chain uses TRBV9 with TRBJ2-7; D is ambiguous. This CDR3 spans 13 amino acids. The germline CDR1 and CDR2 sequences are SGDLS and YYNGEE. V was clipped by 1 base and J by 1 base, with 6 bases between them.

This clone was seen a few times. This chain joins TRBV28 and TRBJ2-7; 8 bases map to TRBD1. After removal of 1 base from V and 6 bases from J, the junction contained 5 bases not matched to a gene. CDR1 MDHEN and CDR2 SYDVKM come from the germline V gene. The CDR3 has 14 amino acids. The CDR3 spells CASSLSDRDGEQYF. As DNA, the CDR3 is TGTGCCAGCAGTTTATCGGACAGGGATGGCGAGCAGTACTTC.

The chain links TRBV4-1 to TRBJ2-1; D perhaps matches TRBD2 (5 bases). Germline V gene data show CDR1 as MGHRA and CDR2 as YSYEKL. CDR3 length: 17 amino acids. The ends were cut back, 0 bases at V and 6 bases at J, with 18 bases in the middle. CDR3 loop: CASSQEIGSALFNEQFF. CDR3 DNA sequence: TGCGCCAGCAGCCAAGAGATCGGTAGCGCGCTTTTCAATGAGCAGTTCTTC.

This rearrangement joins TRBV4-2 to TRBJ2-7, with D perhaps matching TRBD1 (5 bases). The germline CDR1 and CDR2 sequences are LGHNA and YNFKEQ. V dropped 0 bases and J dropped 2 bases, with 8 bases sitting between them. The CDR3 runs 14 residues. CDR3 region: CASSQEDMPYEQYF. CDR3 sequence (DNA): TGTGCCAGCAGCCAAGAGGACATGCCCTACGAGCAGTACTTC.